One TCR beta chain is described in this entry. Antigen specificity is unknown. The sample belongs to a study of cytomegalovirus exposure and HLA in healthy donors. Study in general: The roughly 120 validation repertoires used the same platform as the 666 first-cohort repertoires, a later analysis reported.

Trimming left V 0 bases short and J 2 bases short, with 12 bases between. CDR1 and CDR2 from the germline V gene are SGHKS and YYEKEE (reference sequence). CDR3 size: 15 residues. General observations from the study: Reported performance of the classifier showed diagnosis of cytomegalovirus status with high specificity and sensitivity. In vitro confirmation showed a few CMV-associated chains to be CMV antigen specific. According to a later analysis, TCR clusters from the first cohort tended to co-occur in the roughly 130 validation repertoires.

The data were produced by immunoSEQ multiplex PCR, yet TCRdb's version contains in-frame clones alone and is incomplete. Altogether around 250,000 clones are present, around 89% being singletons, with the ten largest covering 0.3% to 0.4%. Input material: PBMCs. The chain couples TRBV5-5 to TRBJ2-7; tentative D call: TRBD1 (6 bases). The receptor was derived from a woman between 18 and 30 years old in good health and CMV-seronegative. This CDR3 reads CASSLDAGVTYEQYF. The CDR3 coding sequence is TGTGCCAGCAGCTTGGATGCAGGGGTAACCTACGAGCAGTACTTC.